Listed below are T cell receptor beta chains from one sample, sequenced in a study of T cell changes during pregnancy in multiple sclerosis. Clones were sequenced by immunoSEQ multiplex PCR, and TCRdb holds only the in-frame ones, with some missing. The sample yields approximately 90,000 clones, roughly 92% seen once. Material: peripheral blood, obtained after pregnancy. The receptors were gathered from a female donor with multiple sclerosis, enrolled in a pregnancy study. Both conserved end residues are part of each CDR3. Each record gives: J gene, clone size, D gene, V gene, CDR3 length, CDR3 protein, CDR3 DNA. The D gene is left open where the match is weak. The size of a clone is reported for some rows only, either as once, few or many, or as a class for expanded clones.

J: TRBJ1-2
size: NA
D: NA
V: TRBV7-9
length: 13
CDR3: CASSLASIYGYTF
DNA: TGTGCCAGCAGCTTAGCAAGCATTTATGGCTACACCTTC

J: TRBJ1-1
size: NA
D: NA
V: TRBV18
length: 11
CDR3: CASSPLGKAFF
DNA: TGTGCCAGCTCACCACTCGGGAAAGCTTTCTTT

J: TRBJ1-6
size: NA
D: NA
V: TRBV10-3
length: 17
CDR3: CAISESYGFRHNSPLHF
DNA: TGTGCCATCAGTGAGTCGTATGGTTTCAGGCATAATTCACCCCTCCACTTT

J: TRBJ2-7
size: NA
D: TRBD2
V: TRBV6-5
length: 15
CDR3: CASSYSSSGSYEQYF
DNA: TGTGCCAGCAGTTACTCATCTAGCGGGAGTTACGAGCAGTACTTC

J: TRBJ2-1
size: once
D: TRBD2
V: TRBV7-7
length: 15
CDR3: CASSFRLAGSGEQFF
DNA: TGTGCCAGCAGCTTTCGACTAGCGGGATCTGGAGAGCAGTTCTTC

J: TRBJ2-5
size: NA
D: NA
V: TRBV6-4
length: 17
CDR3: CASRTTRRFWAQETQYF
DNA: TGTGCCAGCAGAACCACTAGGAGGTTCTGGGCGCAAGAGACCCAGTACTTC

J: TRBJ1-2
size: NA
D: NA
V: TRBV7-9
length: 13
CDR3: CASSSTQGDGYTF
DNA: TGTGCCAGCAGCTCCACACAGGGCGATGGCTACACCTTC

J: TRBJ2-4
size: NA
D: TRBD2
V: TRBV7-2
length: 17
CDR3: CASSSLAGGPTKNIQYF
DNA: TGTGCCAGCAGCTCCCTAGCGGGAGGGCCGACCAAAAACATTCAGTACTTC

J: TRBJ2-1
size: NA
D: NA
V: TRBV14
length: 14
CDR3: CASSLRGAERWQFF
DNA: TGTGCCAGCAGTCTCCGTGGGGCGGAGAGATGGCAGTTCTTC

J: TRBJ1-3
size: NA
D: NA
V: TRBV27
length: 14
CDR3: CASSSSAGSNTIYF
DNA: TGTGCCAGCAGTTCCTCAGCGGGATCCAACACCATATATTTT

J: TRBJ2-6
size: NA
D: TRBD2
V: TRBV30
length: 15
CDR3: CAWSVSGAWANVLTF
DNA: TGTGCCTGGAGTGTAAGCGGGGCCTGGGCCAACGTCCTGACTTTC